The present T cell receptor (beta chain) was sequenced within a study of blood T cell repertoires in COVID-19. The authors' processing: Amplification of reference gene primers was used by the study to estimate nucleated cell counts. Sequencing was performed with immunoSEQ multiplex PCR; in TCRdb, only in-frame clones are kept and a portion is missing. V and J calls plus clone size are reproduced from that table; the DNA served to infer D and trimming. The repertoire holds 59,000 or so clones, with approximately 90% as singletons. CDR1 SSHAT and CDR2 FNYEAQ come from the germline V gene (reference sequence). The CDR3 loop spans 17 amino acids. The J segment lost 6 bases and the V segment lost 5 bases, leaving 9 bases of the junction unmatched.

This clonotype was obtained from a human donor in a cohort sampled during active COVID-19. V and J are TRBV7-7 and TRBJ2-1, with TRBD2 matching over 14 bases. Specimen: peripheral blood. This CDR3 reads CASSPRGTSGSSNEQFF. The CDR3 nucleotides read TGTGCCAGCAGCCCCAGAGGGACTAGCGGGAGTTCCAATGAGCAGTTCTTC.